The source of this T cell receptor (beta chain) is a study of tumor and adjacent non-tumor tissue in lung cancer. Across the whole study: Aged roughly 31 to 76 years, patients included 10 men and a few women with stage I to III disease. Samples averaged approximately 3.9 million productive TCRbeta reads each.

A remark on this clonotype: Its specificity is not known.

The library came from three nested PCR rounds adapted from ARM-PCR protocols. TCRdb independently ran MiXCR on the multiplex PCR reads; one entry per CDR3 protein. This table has approximately 100,000 distinct CDR3 sequences, approximately 65% appearing once. Whole-study findings and limits: Top 100 clones took a larger repertoire share in normal lung. Higher tumor TCR diversity was associated with shorter survival.

The length of the CDR3 is 17 residues. CDR1 is SGHAT and CDR2 is FQNNGV in the germline V gene. J was trimmed by 5 bases and V by 1 base; bases with no gene match: 12. The template was RNA from unsorted bulk tissue. More than 3 cm separated this lung sample from the edge of the tumor. The sequence derives from a man aged 25-45 years with non-small cell lung cancer. The material sequenced was distant non-tumor lung tissue. The J gene is TRBJ2-5, the V gene TRBV11-2, with 8 bases fitting TRBD1. CDR3 sequence (DNA): TGTGCCAGCAGCTTAGTCACTTCAGGACAGGGCGGGGAGACCCAGTACTTC. This translates into CASSLVTSGQGGETQYF.